Included here is one T cell receptor beta chain sequence, with context. The CDR3 covers 14 residues. Unique molecular identifiers were incorporated during preparation of the TCRbeta library. Using its own MiXCR run on the PCR reads, TCRdb lists one record per CDR3 protein. The profile shows about 500,000 distinct CDR3 sequences, 32% of them singletons. The entry originates in a study of T-cell reconstitution after alpha-beta-depleted transplantation in children. The chain links TRBV12-3 or TRBV12-4 to TRBJ2-1, with 9 positions matching TRBD2. The sample was PBMCs from the stem cell graft donor, taken from the stem cell graft. This clonotype was obtained from a human donor who donated a stem cell graft to a child with aplastic anemia. The CDR3, as DNA: TGTGCAATTAGAGGTAGCGGGAGTTACAATGAGCAGTTCTTC. It translates to CAIRGSGSYNEQFF.